Listed below are T cell receptor beta chains from one sample, sequenced in a study of human T cells and chemical hapten exposure. In TCRdb, the RACE reads were re-called with MiXCR into one record per CDR3 protein. The sample includes 130,000 or so distinct CDR3 sequences, roughly 10% seen only once; the top ten take roughly 2.3%. The starting material was whole blood, obtained in connection with sensitization to the hapten diphenylcyclopropenone (DPC). These receptors originate from a woman between 50 and 59 years old with alopecia areata. Some clones in this sample may be carry-over from other donors' samples. The CDR3 runs from the conserved cysteine through the conserved F or W. A D gene is named only where the DNA matches it firmly. Clone size is not always given. Where it is, it says once, few, many or a class for expanded clones.

v_call	j_call	clone_size	d_call	cdr3_nt	cdr3_aa
TRBV6-5	TRBJ2-2	-	-	TGTGCCAGCAGCCCCCCCGGGAGCACCGGGGAGCTGTTTTTT	CASSPPGSTGELFF
TRBV4-1	TRBJ2-7	few	TRBD1	TGCGCCAGCAGCCAAGAAGATTCCGGGACAGGCGAGCAGTACTTC	CASSQEDSGTGEQYF
TRBV6-5	TRBJ2-7	few	TRBD2	TGTGCCAGCAGACGTTCTAGCGGGGCATACGAGCAGTACTTC	CASRRSSGAYEQYF
TRBV5-1	TRBJ2-7	-	-	TGCGCCAGCAGCTTGGATTTAGCGGACACTCACCCCGACGAGCAGTACTTC	CASSLDLADTHPDEQYF
TRBV12-3/TRBV12-4	TRBJ1-1	-	-	TGTGCCAGCAGTCTTACCCTGAACACTGAAGCTTTCTTT	CASSLTLNTEAFF
TRBV20-1	TRBJ2-1	many	TRBD1	TGCAGTGCTAGAGAATCGACAGGGGGGTACAATGAGCAGTTCTTC	CSARESTGGYNEQFF
TRBV20-1	TRBJ2-3	-	TRBD1	TGCAGTGCTAGATCCGACAGGGGTCCTGGTACGCAGTATTTT	CSARSDRGPGTQYF
TRBV7-2	TRBJ1-6	few	TRBD1	TGTGCCAGCAGCTCAAGGACAGGGGCAGACTCACCCCTCCACTTT	CASSSRTGADSPLHF
TRBV4-2	TRBJ2-1	few	-	TGTGCCAGCAGCCCAGTCCCCGGCTCAGCCTACAATGAGCAGTTCTTC	CASSPVPGSAYNEQFF
TRBV5-6	TRBJ1-2	few	-	TGTGCCAGCAGTTGGGGATCAGCAATCCACTATGGCTACACCTTC	CASSWGSAIHYGYTF
TRBV25-1	TRBJ2-1	many	-	TGTGCCAGCAGTCCCGCGATGAATGAGCAGTTCTTC	CASSPAMNEQFF
TRBV7-9	TRBJ2-3	-	-	TGTGCCAGCAGCTTAGCAGATTGGCCTTATACGCAGTATTTT	CASSLADWPYTQYF
TRBV29-1	TRBJ2-3	many	-	TGCAGCGTTGAAGGCCTAGATACGCAGTATTTT	CSVEGLDTQYF
TRBV4-3	TRBJ2-7	many	TRBD2	TGCGCCAGCAGCCAAGATCTTGCGGGAGTGCTTAACGAGCAGTACTTC	CASSQDLAGVLNEQYF
TRBV3-1	TRBJ1-1	few	-	TGTGCCAGCAGCCAAGATTCGGGGGGAGGGATGAACACTGAAGCTTTCTTT	CASSQDSGGGMNTEAFF
TRBV20-1	TRBJ2-7	-	-	TGCAGTGCTGACACCGCGACGCGCCAAAGAAGCTCCTACGAGCAGTACTTC	CSADTATRQRSSYEQYF
TRBV9	TRBJ2-1	-	TRBD2	TGTGCCAGCAGCGTAGCTCGTAGCGGGGGGACCGATTACAATGAGCAGTTCTTC	CASSVARSGGTDYNEQFF
TRBV7-8	TRBJ2-2	few	-	TGTGCCCATTGGGGGGACACCGGGGAGCTGTTTTTT	CAHWGDTGELFF
TRBV28	TRBJ2-2	-	TRBD1	TGTGCCAGCAGTTCGACAGGGACCGGGGAGCTGTTTTTT	CASSSTGTGELFF
TRBV20-1	TRBJ2-7	many	TRBD2	TGCAGTGCTAGAGATTCAGCGGGGCCTTCCTACGAGCAGTACTTC	CSARDSAGPSYEQYF
TRBV18	TRBJ2-3	few	TRBD2	TGTGCCAGCTCGTCCACTAGCGGGGGCACAGATACGCAGTATTTT	CASSSTSGGTDTQYF
TRBV6-2/TRBV6-3	TRBJ2-7	few	-	TGTGCCAGCAGTAGGGACCCCTCCTACGAGCAGTACTTC	CASSRDPSYEQYF